These 29 T cell receptor beta chains came from one sample sequenced in a study of vaccination and CD4 T cells after COVID-19. Stated treatment: approximately 11-day PBMC culture with coronavirus spike peptide pools or control peptides (ViraFEST assay). Their recognized antigens are unknown. Sequencing of cultured CD4+ T cell DNA used the Oncomine TCR Beta short-read assay. One entry per CDR3 protein, called by TCRdb with MiXCR from the PCR reads. The sample has roughly 19,000 distinct CDR3 sequences, around 63% seen once; the top ten hold 3.5% to 4.5%. The sample comprised CD4+ T cells from blood, cultured in vitro. The receptors derive from a human donor who had recovered from COVID-19.

V gene TRBV20-1 combines with J gene TRBJ1-2; 7 bases align to TRBD1. With 6 bases clipped from V and 0 bases from J, the junction kept 10 bases outside the gene matches. The length of the CDR3 is 15 residues. Germline CDR1 reads DFQATT; CDR2 reads SNEGSKA (reference sequence). The CDR3 DNA reads TGCAGTGCCCGAGACAGGGTGAACTCTAACTATGGCTACACCTTC. Protein sequence: CSARDRVNSNYGYTF.

The J gene is TRBJ2-5, the V gene TRBV7-9, with D maybe TRBD1 (6 bases). Germline loops: CDR1 SEHNR, CDR2 FQNEAQ (reference sequence). The CDR3 loop spans 14 amino acids. The V end was cut by 5 bases, the J end by 5 bases, with 15 bases between. The CDR3 is CASSTTGRSETQYF. As DNA, the CDR3 is TGTGCCAGCAGCACTACAGGGCGGTCGGAGACCCAGTACTTC.

The chain is built from TRBV19 and TRBJ2-7; TRBD1 matches 10 bases. This CDR3 contains 15 residues. V shed 5 bases, J shed 2 bases, and the junction held 6 bases outside the gene matches. Germline V gene data show CDR1 as LNHDA and CDR2 as SQIVND (reference sequence). In DNA, the CDR3 is TGTGCCAGTAGTCGGGACAGGGGCTTTACCTACGAGCAGTACTTC. It specifies CASSRDRGFTYEQYF.

This chain uses TRBV7-2 with TRBJ1-2, with TRBD1 identical over 11 bases. Trimming removed 3 bases from V and 5 bases from J; junction bases left unmatched: 2. This CDR3 comprises 14 residues. In germline, CDR1 is SGHTA, CDR2 FQGNSA. CDR3 region: CASSLGQGVYGYTF. The CDR3 DNA reads TGTGCCAGCAGCTTGGGACAGGGGGTTTATGGCTACACCTTC.

The rearrangement uses TRBV27 and TRBJ2-1, with 8 bases identical to TRBD2. The CDR3 extends over 16 amino acids. Germline CDR1 and CDR2: MNHEY and SMNVEV (reference sequence). V lost 3 bases and J lost 0; bases outside the gene matches: 4. CDR3 amino acids: CASSFRLASSYNEQFF. CDR3 in DNA: TGTGCCAGCAGTTTCCGACTAGCGAGCTCCTACAATGAGCAGTTCTTC.

The V call is TRBV20-1, the J call TRBJ2-5, with 10 bases fitting TRBD2. This CDR3 has 16 residues. V shed 5 bases and J 1 base; nucleotides not matched to a gene: 10. CDR1 is DFQATT, CDR2 SNEGSKA, per germline (reference sequence). The DNA for the CDR3 is TGCAGTGCTCACGACTATAGCGGGAGGATCCAAGAGACCCAGTACTTC. Translating gives CSAHDYSGRIQETQYF.

This clonotype appeared a few times. V gene TRBV7-2 combines with J gene TRBJ1-2; no clear D gene. This CDR3 comprises 13 residues. CDR1 SGHTA and CDR2 FQGNSA come from the germline V gene. Deletions cut 5 bases from V and 0 bases from J, with 7 bases between. CDR3 nucleotide sequence: TGTGCCAGCAGCCCCGATACTAACTATGGCTACACCTTC. Translated: CASSPDTNYGYTF.

This rearrangement joins TRBV7-2 to TRBJ2-3; TRBD1 might be the D (5 bases). Germline assignment: CDR1 SGHTA and CDR2 FQGNSA. This CDR3 is built from 17 residues. V was shortened by 2 bases and J by 1 base, with 16 bases between the two germline ends. The CDR3 loop reads CASSLRSRGVGTDTQYF. As DNA, the CDR3 is TGTGCCAGCAGCTTACGGTCTAGGGGTGTGGGCACAGATACGCAGTATTTT.

This clonotype was detected once. J is TRBJ1-1 and V is TRBV11-1; tentatively, D is TRBD1 (6 bases). This CDR3 has 14 residues. V dropped 3 bases and J dropped 3 bases, with 11 bases sitting between them. The germline gives CDR1 SGHAT, CDR2 FQDESV (reference sequence). The chain's CDR3 is CASSFARGDTEAFF. As DNA, the CDR3 is TGTGCCAGCAGCTTTGCCAGGGGAGACACTGAAGCTTTCTTT.

V gene TRBV7-2 combines with J gene TRBJ1-5, with unresolved D. V gave up 3 bases and J gave up 0 bases, with 3 bases separating them. Per the germline V gene, CDR1 is SGHTA and CDR2 is FQGNSA. The CDR3 sequence is 13 residues long. The CDR3 here is CASSLSSNQPQHF. Here the CDR3 DNA reads TGTGCCAGCAGCTTGAGTAGCAATCAGCCCCAGCATTTT.

This clonotype has only a few counts. The CDR3: CSARLPRFNSPLHF. CDR3 nucleotides: TGCAGTGCTCGTTTACCCCGTTTTAATTCACCCCTCCACTTT. The chain couples TRBV20-1 to TRBJ1-6, with D uncertain. Trimming stripped 5 bases from V and 6 bases from J, with 14 bases between. Per germline, CDR1 DFQATT and CDR2 SNEGSKA (reference sequence). The CDR3 spans 14 residues.

A remark on this clonotype: At one end the junction does not follow the germline gene, possibly because of a read error. The rearrangement links TRBV27 to TRBJ1-5, with D possibly being TRBD1 (5 bases). This CDR3 comprises 14 residues. The germline V gene has CDR1 MNHEY and CDR2 SMNVEV (reference sequence). This chain's CDR3 is CTSRPGWGGQPQHF. CDR3 DNA: TGTACCAGCCGCCCGGGGTGGGGGGGTCAGCCCCAGCATTTT.

The rearrangement joins TRBV12-3 or TRBV12-4 to TRBJ2-7; a possible D gene is TRBD2 (6 bases). The ends were cut back, 8 bases at V and 0 bases at J, with 17 bases in the middle. This CDR3 is 15 amino acids long. CDR3 amino acids: CASAGPWRGSYEQYF. The CDR3 region has the DNA TGTGCCAGCGCCGGCCCCTGGCGGGGCTCCTACGAGCAGTACTTC.

The gene calls are TRBV20-1 and TRBJ1-4; D remains ambiguous. The CDR3 is 13 amino acids. V gave up 3 bases and J gave up 3 bases, with 8 bases separating them. Germline loops: CDR1 DFQATT, CDR2 SNEGSKA (reference sequence). The CDR3 loop reads CSASQSPNEKLFF. Written as DNA, the CDR3 is TGCAGTGCTAGCCAAAGCCCTAATGAAAAACTGTTTTTT.

This chain uses TRBV12-3 or TRBV12-4 with TRBJ1-1; D is ambiguous. The length of the CDR3 is 13 residues. Trimming removed 2 bases at V and 7 bases at J, with 11 bases between. CDR3 nucleotide sequence: TGTGCCAGCAGTTTAAGATCCCCCTTTGAAGCTTTCTTT. It is translated as CASSLRSPFEAFF.

This clonotype has a handful of counts. The rearrangement uses TRBV28 and TRBJ1-3; D is unclear. Trimming stripped 5 bases from V and 0 bases from J, with 17 bases between. Germline CDR1 is MDHEN and CDR2 is SYDVKM. The CDR3 runs 17 residues. CDR3 region: CASSGDGGNNSGNTIYF. The DNA of the CDR3 is TGTGCCAGCAGTGGTGATGGCGGTAACAACTCTGGAAACACCATATATTTT.

The chain recombines TRBV12-3 or TRBV12-4 with TRBJ1-2, with 7 bases matching TRBD1. The length of the CDR3 is 14 residues. The trim removed 3 bases at V and 4 bases at J, leaving 5 bases unmatched. This CDR3 is CASSFGQALYGYTF. The DNA for the CDR3 is TGTGCCAGCAGTTTCGGACAGGCCCTCTATGGCTACACCTTC.

CDR3 DNA sequence: TGTGCCAGCAGTCCCACGGTAGCGGGGGACATCTACGAGCAGTACTTC. It specifies CASSPTVAGDIYEQYF. The V gene is TRBV27, the J gene TRBJ2-7; 9 bases are a match to TRBD2. Trimming cost V 5 bases and J 3 bases; bases outside gene matches: 11. This CDR3 is built from 16 residues. Germline values: CDR1 MNHEY, CDR2 SMNVEV (reference sequence).

V gene TRBV7-6 combines with J gene TRBJ2-1; weak D call: TRBD2 (6 bases). V was cut by 1 base and J by 14 bases, with 12 bases left in between. This CDR3 contains 12 residues. CDR1 is SGHVS, CDR2 FNYEAQ, per germline. The CDR3 spells CASSLDRELKFF. The DNA of the CDR3 is TGTGCCAGCAGCTTAGATCGGGAGTTGAAGTTCTTC.

This clonotype was detected a few times. This chain uses TRBV7-2 with TRBJ1-6; no clear D gene. Germline V gene lookup returns CDR1 SGHTA and CDR2 FQGNSA. The CDR3 consists of 13 residues. V dropped 6 bases and J dropped 10 bases, with 13 bases sitting between them. The CDR3: CASRETPGSPLHF. CDR3 nucleotide sequence: TGTGCCAGCAGAGAAACCCCAGGCTCACCCCTCCACTTT.

This clonotype was seen more than once but under ten times. The chain is built from TRBV11-3 and TRBJ1-2; no definite D call. CDR3 length: 13 amino acids. In germline, CDR1 is SGHNT, CDR2 YENEEA. Trimming left V 5 bases short and J 1 base short, with 8 bases between. The CDR3 region has the DNA TGTGCCAGCAGCAAAACGTATAACTATGGCTACACCTTC. The encoded protein is CASSKTYNYGYTF.

The genes are TRBV3-1 and TRBJ2-2; D possibly corresponds to TRBD1 (5 bases). CDR1 and CDR2 (germline): LGHDT, YNNKEL (reference sequence). The ends were cut back, 3 bases at V and 5 bases at J, with 13 bases in the middle. The CDR3 covers 15 residues. CDR3 sequence (DNA): TGTGCCAGCAGCCATAGGGGTACCAAAACCGGGGAGCTGTTTTTT. It yields the protein CASSHRGTKTGELFF.

This chain joins TRBV7-2 and TRBJ1-2, with D hard to call. V lost 2 bases and J 2 bases, leaving 6 bases between the germline ends. This CDR3 contains 13 residues. Per germline, CDR1 SGHTA and CDR2 FQGNSA. The CDR3 loop reads CASSLLRNYGYTF. CDR3 in DNA: TGTGCCAGCAGCTTACTCAGGAACTATGGCTACACCTTC. The whole variable domain, remainder taken from reference TRBV7-2 and TRBJ1-2, is GAGVSQSPSNKVTEKGKDVELRCDPISGHTALYWYRQSLGQGLEFLIYFQGNSAPDKSGLPSDRFSAERTGGSVSTLTIQRTQQEDSAVYLCASSLLRNYGYTFGSGTRLTVV.

CDR3 sequence (DNA): TGTGCCACCAGTGAGTTACAGGGGACTGGGGCCAACGTCCTGACTTTC. As protein: CATSELQGTGANVLTF. This rearrangement joins TRBV24-1 to TRBJ2-6; TRBD1 matches 7 bases. CDR1 and CDR2 from the germline V gene are KGHDR and SFDVKD. Trimming took 4 bases from V and 2 from J; bases not matched to a gene: 4. CDR3 length: 16 amino acids.

The chain recombines TRBV10-3 with TRBJ2-6; a possible D gene is TRBD2 (5 bases). The V gene's germline CDR1 is ENHRY and CDR2 SYGVKD. V was cut by 4 bases and J by 4 bases, with 14 bases left in between. The length of the CDR3 is 16 residues. The CDR3 loop is CAISGTSGRGANVLTF. The CDR3 nucleotides read TGTGCCATCAGTGGAACATCGGGGAGAGGGGCCAACGTCCTGACTTTC.

This clonotype was recorded only once. The V call is TRBV12-3 or TRBV12-4, the J call TRBJ1-2, with D possibly matching TRBD1 (6 bases). Trimming left V 3 bases short and J 4 bases short, with 15 bases between. The CDR3 totals 15 residues. Here the CDR3 DNA reads TGTGCCAGCAGTTTCATCAACACAGGGACCTATGGCTACACCTTC. Translating gives CASSFINTGTYGYTF.

CDR3 nucleotides: TGTGCCAGCAGCCTGGGGACAGCGGGGACGAACACTGAAGCTTTCTTT. It translates to CASSLGTAGTNTEAFF. V is TRBV5-8 and J is TRBJ1-1; TRBD1 matches 7 bases. This CDR3 is 16 amino acids long. Germline trimming cut 4 bases from V and 1 base from J; bases unmatched to any gene: 10. Germline lookup yields CDR1 SGHTS and CDR2 YDEGEE. The full variable domain, its missing parts supplied by reference TRBV5-8 and TRBJ1-1, is EAGVTQSPTHLIKTRGQQATLRCSPISGHTSVYWYQQALGLGLQFLLWYDEGEERNRGNFPPRFSGRQFPNYSSELNVNALELEDSALYLCASSLGTAGTNTEAFFGQGTRLTVV.

This chain uses TRBV20-1 with TRBJ1-6; 7 nucleotides agree with TRBD1. V trimming: 1 base; J trimming: 10 bases; junction bases outside the gene matches: 7. Germline V gene sequence: CDR1 DFQATT, CDR2 SNEGSKA (reference sequence). This CDR3 region has 14 residues. As DNA, the CDR3 is TGCAGTGCTAGAGGAGGGGGCGCAGAATCACCCCTCCACTTT. Translation gives CSARGGGAESPLHF.

The genes are TRBV11-2 and TRBJ2-4; D ambiguous. This CDR3 has 13 amino acids. Germline assignment: CDR1 SGHAT and CDR2 FQNNGV. Between the trimmed V and J ends, which lost 1 base and 7 bases, there was a span of 8 bases. CDR3 residues: CASSLARLNIQYF. DNA of the CDR3: TGTGCCAGCAGCTTAGCACGGTTGAACATTCAGTACTTC.